A single sample is the source of the 16 T cell receptor beta chains below, sequenced in a study of blood T cell repertoires in COVID-19 (dated by TCRdb to 2019 to 2021). To prepare the library, the immunoSEQ multiplex PCR assay was applied. Entries here come from immuneACCESS through TCRdb and include only in-frame sequences with V and J called. Some clones fail to appear in such tables; in the studies checked, an unresolved V gene covers under half of the shortfall, and the cause of the remainder is unknown. Recorded for this sample are tens of thousands of clones; 80% to 95% of them occurred a single time. The biggest ten clones account for roughly 2.7% of the sample. The sample comprised peripheral blood. The receptors were gathered from an older man with active COVID-19.

V usage is TRBV19 and J usage is TRBJ2-7; D is unclear. Germline CDR1 is LNHDA and CDR2 is SQIVND (reference sequence). Trimming left V 2 bases short and J 2 bases short, with 7 bases between. The CDR3 totals 13 residues. CDR3 sequence (DNA): TGTGCCAGTAGTATATCCATAGCCTACGAGCAGTACTTC. It codes for CASSISIAYEQYF.

The chain uses TRBV27 and TRBJ1-5, with D possibly matching TRBD1 (6 bases). The CDR3 loop spans 15 amino acids. Germline CDR1 MNHEY, CDR2 SMNVEV (reference sequence). V was trimmed by 4 bases and J by 6 bases, leaving 16 bases between them. The CDR3 protein is CASSSFRGSGQPQHF. The CDR3 DNA sequence: TGTGCCAGCAGTTCTTTCAGGGGCAGCGGTCAGCCCCAGCATTTT.

The chain carries TRBV5-6 and TRBJ2-5; a possible D gene is TRBD1 (6 bases). The CDR3 contains 15 residues. The ends were cut back, 0 bases at V and 3 bases at J, with 12 bases in the middle. Looked up from germline, CDR1 is SGHDT and CDR2 is YYEEEE. As DNA, the CDR3 is TGTGCCAGCAGCTTGGCCGGGACACCGAAAGAGACCCAGTACTTC. Amino acid sequence: CASSLAGTPKETQYF.

The chain is built from TRBV6-1 and TRBJ1-1; a possible D gene is TRBD1 (6 bases). With 1 base removed from V and 1 base from J, the gap between germline ends came to 10 bases. The CDR3 length is 15 residues. Germline CDR1 reads MNHNS; CDR2 reads SASEGT. CDR3 loop: CASSEVDRRNTEAFF. The CDR3 DNA reads TGTGCCAGCAGTGAAGTCGACAGGCGGAACACTGAAGCTTTCTTT.

The count of this clone is one. The chain recombines TRBV5-1 with TRBJ2-1, with TRBD2 matching 14 bases. J gave up 9 bases and V 4 bases, and 6 bases lay outside the gene matches. The CDR3 loop spans 15 amino acids. CDR1 is SGHRS and CDR2 is YFSETQ in the germline V gene. The CDR3 region has the DNA TGCGCCAGCAGCACGACTAGCGGGGGGGCGTCTGAGCAGTTCTTC. It yields the protein CASSTTSGGASEQFF.

Written as DNA, the CDR3 is TGTGCCAGCACCCTCATGGGGGGGGCTAGTACAGATACGCAGTATTTT. This encodes CASTLMGGASTDTQYF. The chain has TRBV7-2 and TRBJ2-3; TRBD2 is a possible D gene (7 bases). This CDR3 spans 16 amino acids. From germline, CDR1 is SGHTA and CDR2 FQGNSA. Trimming cost V 7 bases and J 3 bases, with 20 bases left between them.

The J gene is TRBJ2-2, the V gene TRBV7-2, with 9 bases aligning to TRBD1. Germline V CDR1 and CDR2: SGHTA, FQGNSA. J lost 7 bases, V lost 5 bases, and 8 bases had no gene match. This CDR3 region has 15 residues. In DNA form, the CDR3 reads TGTGCCAGCAGCGTCGGGACAGGGAAGAGCGGGGAGCTGTTTTTT. This encodes CASSVGTGKSGELFF.

The V gene is TRBV18, the J gene TRBJ2-3; D is ambiguous. Germline V CDR1 and CDR2: KGHSH, LQKENI. Trimming removed 0 bases at V and 4 bases at J, with 11 bases between. The CDR3 loop spans 15 amino acids. CDR3 sequence: CASSPPSTSADTQYF. In DNA form, the CDR3 reads TGTGCCAGCTCACCACCAAGTACTTCGGCAGATACGCAGTATTTT.

The chain carries TRBV14 and TRBJ2-7; 8 bases are shared with TRBD1. The CDR3 is 15 residues long. The V gene end was trimmed by 0 bases and the J gene end by 5 bases; junction bases not matched to a gene: 6. Germline V CDR1 and CDR2: SGHDN, FVKESK. CDR3 residues: CASSQDRVRGHEQYF. In DNA form, the CDR3 reads TGTGCCAGCAGCCAAGATCGGGTCAGGGGGCACGAGCAGTACTTC.

V is TRBV27 and J is TRBJ2-2, with 9 positions matching TRBD2. V was pared by 2 bases and J by 0 bases, with 10 bases of the junction left unmatched. From germline, CDR1 is MNHEY and CDR2 SMNVEV (reference sequence). The CDR3 sequence is 19 residues long. The CDR3 sequence: CASSLRAGGLLPNTGELFF. DNA for the CDR3: TGTGCCAGCAGTTTAAGAGCGGGGGGCCTTCTGCCGAACACCGGGGAGCTGTTTTTT.

This clone was detected only a few times. This chain joins TRBV11-2 and TRBJ2-4; TRBD2 aligns across 15 bases. V dropped 4 bases and J dropped 6; count of bases not matched to a gene: 10. Looked up from germline, CDR1 is SGHAT and CDR2 is FQNNGV. The CDR3 sequence is 18 residues long. The CDR3, as DNA: TGTGCCAGCAGCTCCACCTTGGGACTAGCGGGGGGCAGAAACATTCAGTACTTC. It yields the protein CASSSTLGLAGGRNIQYF. Using reference TRBV11-2 and TRBJ2-4 for the parts outside the CDR3, the full variable domain is EAGVAQSPRYKIIEKRQSVAFWCNPISGHATLYWYQQILGQGPKLLIQFQNNGVVDDSQLPKDRFSAERLKGVDSTLKIQPAKLEDSAVYLCASSSTLGLAGGRNIQYFGAGTRLSVL.

The rearrangement joins TRBV27 to TRBJ2-7; D possibly corresponds to TRBD1 (6 bases). V lost 8 bases and J 0 bases, leaving 17 bases between the germline ends. CDR1 is MNHEY and CDR2 is SMNVEV in the germline V gene (reference sequence). This CDR3 comprises 15 residues. In DNA form, the CDR3 reads TGTGCCAGCGTGCAGTTGGGGGCCGCCTCCTACGAGCAGTACTTC. Translated, it gives CASVQLGAASYEQYF.

V is TRBV3-1 (or the pseudogene TRBV3-2) and J is TRBJ2-3, with a tentative D call TRBD1 (5 bases). V was pared by 0 bases and J by 11 bases, with 15 bases between. Germline values: CDR1 LGHDT, CDR2 YNNKEL (reference sequence). The CDR3 consists of 14 residues. The chain's CDR3 is CASSQEGAGRRQYF. Here the CDR3 DNA reads TGTGCCAGCAGCCAAGAAGGGGCAGGCCGTAGGCAGTATTTT.

The V gene is TRBV27, the J gene TRBJ2-2, with D maybe TRBD2 (6 bases). This CDR3 comprises 15 residues. Germline loops: CDR1 MNHEY, CDR2 SMNVEV (reference sequence). Trimming cost V 7 bases and J 3 bases, with 15 bases left between them. The CDR3 region is CASTAGWVDTGELFF. The CDR3 nucleotides read TGTGCCAGCACCGCGGGGTGGGTTGACACCGGGGAGCTGTTTTTT.

V is TRBV5-4 and J is TRBJ2-7; D possibly corresponds to TRBD1 (5 bases). The CDR3 spans 15 residues. V shed 4 bases and J shed 3 bases, with 17 bases lying between them. Germline V lookup: CDR1 SGHNT, CDR2 YYREEE (reference sequence). The CDR3 nucleotides are TGTGCCAGCAGCCCACTCCAGGGAACGGGCTACGAGCAGTACTTC. Its protein product is CASSPLQGTGYEQYF.

The rearrangement joins TRBV7-2 to TRBJ2-2; 10 nucleotides line up with TRBD2. Germline trimming cut 2 bases from V and 1 base from J; bases unmatched to any gene: 4. Germline assignment: CDR1 SGHTA and CDR2 FQGNSA. CDR3 length: 17 residues. The CDR3 coding sequence is TGTGCCAGCAGCTTAACTTCTAGCGGGGGGAACACCGGGGAGCTGTTTTTT. It specifies CASSLTSSGGNTGELFF.